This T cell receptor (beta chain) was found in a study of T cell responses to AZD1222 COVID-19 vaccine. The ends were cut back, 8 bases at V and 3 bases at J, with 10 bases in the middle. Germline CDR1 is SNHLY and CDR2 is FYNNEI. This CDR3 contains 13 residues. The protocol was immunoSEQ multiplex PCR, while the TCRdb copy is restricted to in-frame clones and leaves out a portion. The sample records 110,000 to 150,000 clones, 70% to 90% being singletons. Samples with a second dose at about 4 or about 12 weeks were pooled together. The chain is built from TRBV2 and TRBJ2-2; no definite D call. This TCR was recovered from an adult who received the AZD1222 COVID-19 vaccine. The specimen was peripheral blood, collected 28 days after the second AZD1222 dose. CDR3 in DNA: TGTGCCAGCGGTACCAAGGACACCGGGGAGCTGTTTTTT. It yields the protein CASGTKDTGELFF.